The clone carrying this TCR beta chain was found many times. Its antigen is unidentified. V gave up 2 bases and J gave up 3 bases; unmatched junction bases: 1. This CDR3 has 15 residues. Germline V gives CDR1 SGHNT, CDR2 YYREEE (reference sequence). This specimen belongs to a study of T cells after yellow fever vaccination. For the study at large: Where fractions had low cell numbers, libraries were prepared from them with the SMART-Seq v4 Ultra Low Input RNA kit.

For TCR, cDNA came from 5'RACE template switching, which added a universal primer site and UMIs. TCRdb reanalysed the 5' RACE reads using MiXCR and keeps one entry per CDR3 protein. The sample yields 450,000 to 600,000 distinct CDR3 sequences, about 13% seen once. Study-level points and caveats: It was the secondary response that reached its peak faster, day 5 versus 15, but it was weaker.

The sequencing here drew on PBMCs, taken on the day of the yellow fever booster vaccination. V and J are TRBV5-4 and TRBJ2-5, with 13 nucleotides matching TRBD2. The TCR comes from a man between 25 and 39 years old who received the YFV17D yellow fever vaccine. The CDR3 region is CASSLGTSGKETQYF. CDR3 nucleotides: TGTGCCAGCAGCTTAGGGACTAGCGGGAAAGAGACCCAGTACTTC.